This T cell receptor (beta chain) comes out of a study of shared clonotypes between healthy human individuals. CDR3 length equals 13 residues. V lost 2 bases and J lost 3, with 9 bases in between. The V gene's germline CDR1 is SGHNT and CDR2 YYREEE (reference sequence). The healthy adult donors were HIV-negative and reported no recent acute infections or vaccinations. All of the donors resided in Nashville, Tennessee, and each was a Caucasian adult. For each subset, genomic DNA was distributed in equal portions over several immunoSEQ plates. The assay was immunoSEQ multiplex PCR, and TCRdb's table has in-frame clones only and misses some. In the table there are approximately 2.3 million clones, over 90% of which are singletons.

The rearrangement links TRBV5-4 to TRBJ2-7; D call uncertain. The clonotype originates from a man aged 18 to 30 in good health. Some clones in this sample may be carry-over from other donors' samples. The sample was naive CD4+ T cells from PBMCs. Subset given: CD45RA+ positively selected. CDR3: CASSFSPYYEQYF. The CDR3 DNA reads TGTGCCAGCAGCTTTAGCCCGTACTACGAGCAGTACTTC. The full variable domain, its missing parts supplied by reference TRBV5-4 and TRBJ2-7, is ETGVTQSPTHLIKTRGQQVTLRCSSQSGHNTVSWYQQALGQGPQFIFQYYREEENGRGNFPPRFSGLQFPNYSSELNVNALELDDSALYLCASSFSPYYEQYFGPGTRLTVT.